The rows below give T cell receptor beta chains drawn from one sample of a study of blood T cell repertoires in COVID-19. Profiled with immunoSEQ multiplex PCR; TCRdb holds only in-frame clones, not every one. The sample holds 150,000 to 180,000 clones, more than 75% seen once. Sample: peripheral blood. All receptors come from a woman aged 60 to 75 with COVID-19, enrolled during active disease. CDR3s include the opening cysteine and the closing phenylalanine or tryptophan. D genes are given only for firm matches. A clone size is listed for some rows: how often the clone was seen (once, few, many), or a class if it is expanded.

len,v_gene,d_gene,j_gene,abundance,CDR3aa,CDR3nt
13,TRBV15,TRBD2,TRBJ2-1,few,CATSRGVTSQQFF,TGTGCCACCAGCAGGGGAGTGACTAGCCAACAGTTCTTC
14,TRBV6-5,NA,TRBJ1-1,NA,CASSYSGPWAEAFF,TGTGCCAGCAGTTACTCGGGCCCTTGGGCTGAAGCTTTCTTT
15,TRBV5-6,TRBD1,TRBJ1-2,NA,CASTFRGRDSYGYTF,TGTGCCAGCACCTTTAGGGGCCGGGACAGCTATGGCTACACCTTC
15,TRBV5-1,TRBD2,TRBJ2-3,NA,CASSPAGDRTDTQYF,TGCGCCAGCAGCCCGGCGGGGGATCGCACAGATACGCAGTATTTT
18,TRBV21-1,NA,TRBJ1-3,NA,CASSKLGRGLIRGNTIYF,TGTGCCAGCAGCAAACTGGGCAGGGGGCTGATACGTGGAAACACCATATATTTT
15,TRBV7-2,NA,TRBJ1-5,once,CASSLTQGGSQPQHF,TGTGCCAGCAGCTTGACACAGGGAGGGAGTCAGCCCCAGCATTTT
11,TRBV20-1,NA,TRBJ2-1,NA,CSAAANNEQFF,TGCAGTGCGGCGGCTAACAATGAGCAGTTCTTC
15,TRBV6-6,TRBD1,TRBJ2-7,NA,CASRDPGQVSYEQYF,TGTGCCAGCAGGGACCCGGGACAGGTCTCCTACGAGCAGTACTTC
16,TRBV12-5,NA,TRBJ1-6,NA,CASGLELSSYNSPLHF,TGTGCTAGTGGTTTGGAGTTGAGCTCCTATAATTCACCCCTCCACTTT
15,TRBV27,NA,TRBJ1-3,NA,CASSLQAASGNTIYF,TGTGCCAGCAGTTTACAGGCCGCCTCTGGAAACACCATATATTTT
16,TRBV18,NA,TRBJ2-1,NA,CASSPPVALDYNEQFF,TGTGCCAGCTCACCACCAGTGGCCCTCGACTACAATGAGCAGTTCTTC
17,TRBV5-4,TRBD1,TRBJ1-1,NA,CASSPSGQGVWDTEAFF,TGTGCCAGCAGCCCCTCGGGACAGGGGGTATGGGACACTGAAGCTTTCTTT
12,TRBV7-7,TRBD1,TRBJ2-5,NA,CASSETGETQYF,TGTGCTAGCAGCGAGACAGGGGAGACCCAGTACTTC
14,TRBV27,TRBD2,TRBJ2-1,NA,CASIAGGHYNEQFF,TGTGCCAGCATTGCGGGAGGCCACTACAATGAGCAGTTCTTC
13,TRBV5-4,NA,TRBJ1-2,NA,CASSLVREGGYTF,TGTGCCAGCAGCTTGGTCAGGGAAGGAGGCTACACCTTC
13,TRBV11-2,NA,TRBJ1-1,NA,CASSRGVNTEAFF,TGTGCCAGCAGCCGCGGGGTGAACACTGAAGCTTTCTTT
13,TRBV27,NA,TRBJ2-7,NA,CASSFKGSYEQYF,TGTGCCAGCAGTTTCAAGGGGTCCTACGAGCAGTACTTC
16,TRBV7-2,TRBD2,TRBJ2-2,NA,CASSLVGAGAPGELFF,TGTGCCAGCAGCTTAGTTGGAGCGGGAGCCCCCGGGGAGCTGTTTTTT
12,TRBV7-2,NA,TRBJ1-2,NA,CASSLRRPGYTF,TGTGCCAGCAGCCTGAGGAGACCCGGCTACACCTTC
17,TRBV7-8,NA,TRBJ1-5,once,CASSPRRRSIGARPQHF,TGTGCCAGCAGCCCTCGGAGGCGCTCTATTGGTGCTCGGCCCCAGCATTTT
15,TRBV13,NA,TRBJ2-7,NA,CASSTTGTNSYEQYF,TGTGCCAGCAGCACTACCGGGACAAACTCCTACGAGCAGTACTTC
17,TRBV6-1,NA,TRBJ1-2,NA,CASSETRPPGAGNGYTF,TGTGCCAGCAGTGAAACCCGCCCCCCCGGCGCAGGAAATGGCTACACCTTC
12,TRBV6-5,NA,TRBJ1-1,few,CASSSTGSEAFF,TGTGCCAGCAGTTCCACAGGGTCTGAAGCTTTCTTT
11,TRBV19,NA,TRBJ1-1,NA,CATRESTEAFF,TGTGCCACTCGCGAGTCCACCGAAGCTTTCTTT
15,TRBV2,NA,TRBJ1-5,NA,CASSETAYSNQPQHF,TGTGCCAGCAGTGAAACAGCTTATAGCAATCAGCCCCAGCATTTT
14,TRBV15,NA,TRBJ2-1,NA,CATSRDLAGKSEFF,TGTGCCACCAGCAGAGATCTGGCGGGAAAGTCGGAGTTCTTC
11,TRBV24-1,NA,TRBJ1-2,NA,CATSGGSGYTF,TGTGCCACCAGCGGAGGGAGTGGCTACACCTTC
15,TRBV2,NA,TRBJ2-2,NA,CASSAESTGTGELFF,TGTGCCAGCAGCGCCGAATCGACTGGCACCGGGGAGCTGTTTTTT
15,TRBV6-1,TRBD1,TRBJ1-2,NA,CASSEARMTGIGYTF,TGTGCCAGCAGTGAAGCCCGCATGACAGGGATCGGCTACACCTTC
11,TRBV6-6,NA,TRBJ2-3,NA,CASRSADTQYF,TGTGCCAGCCGTAGCGCAGATACGCAGTATTTT
15,TRBV7-8,NA,TRBJ1-6,once,CASSFVREGNSPLHF,TGTGCCAGCAGCTTCGTTAGGGAGGGGAATTCACCCCTCCACTTT
13,TRBV7-8,NA,TRBJ2-1,NA,CASSQGPESEQFF,TGTGCCAGCAGCCAGGGGCCTGAGAGTGAGCAGTTCTTC
13,TRBV5-1,NA,TRBJ1-2,NA,CASSDEGSYGYTF,TGCGCCAGCAGCGACGAGGGATCCTATGGCTACACCTTC
16,TRBV19,NA,TRBJ1-2,NA,CASSMVAGHLIYGYTF,TGTGCCAGTAGTATGGTGGCAGGACACCTCATCTATGGCTACACCTTC
15,TRBV19,TRBD1,TRBJ1-2,once,CASSIGRGRNYGYTF,TGTGCCAGTAGTATAGGGAGGGGGCGAAACTATGGCTACACCTTC
14,TRBV24-1,TRBD1,TRBJ1-2,once,CATSDRQGLAGYTF,TGTGCCACCAGTGATCGACAGGGGTTGGCTGGCTACACCTTC
14,TRBV7-2,NA,TRBJ2-5,NA,CASSLVSSQETQYF,TGTGCCAGCAGCTTAGTTTCCAGCCAAGAGACCCAGTACTTC
15,TRBV5-1,NA,TRBJ2-1,once,CASRNSTLPLNEQFF,TGCGCCAGCAGAAACTCTACCTTGCCACTCAATGAGCAGTTCTTC
16,TRBV7-9,TRBD1,TRBJ1-5,NA,CASSAPGGMGNQPQHF,TGTGCCAGCAGCGCACCAGGGGGGATGGGGAATCAGCCCCAGCATTTT
15,TRBV5-6,NA,TRBJ1-5,once,CASSLDRGSNQPQHF,TGTGCCAGCAGCTTGGACCGGGGGAGCAATCAGCCCCAGCATTTT
16,TRBV11-2,TRBD1,TRBJ1-2,NA,CASSLDERTGNYGYTF,TGTGCCAGCAGCTTAGATGAGAGGACAGGCAACTATGGCTACACCTTC
17,TRBV7-9,TRBD1,TRBJ1-3,NA,CASSPRDRVISGNTIYF,TGTGCCAGCAGCCCCCGGGACAGGGTAATCTCTGGAAACACCATATATTTT